This T cell receptor beta chain was observed in a study of cytomegalovirus exposure and HLA in healthy donors. Study-level information: Among about 179 million T cells, an earlier analysis found 120 million or so unique TCR beta sequences.

PCR amplification relied on 60 Vbeta primers (plus 13 Jbeta primers). The data were produced by immunoSEQ multiplex PCR, yet TCRdb's version contains in-frame clones alone and is incomplete. The sample lists roughly 99,000 clones, 82% seen once, with roughly 3% in the top ten. This clone has just a few counts. The receptor was isolated from a man under 40 in good health and CMV-seropositive. The sequencing sample was made of PBMCs.

DNA for the CDR3: TGTGCCAGCAGCGTGACTCTTAACCCTAGCACAGATACGCAGTATTTT. Translated, it gives CASSVTLNPSTDTQYF. The J gene is TRBJ2-3, the V gene TRBV7-2; no reliable D call. Germline CDR1 SGHTA, CDR2 FQGNSA. This CDR3 is 16 amino acids long. V was trimmed by 5 bases and J by 0 bases, leaving 15 bases between them.